The subject of this entry is one T cell receptor beta chain. Its antigen remains undetermined. Per-base qualities were not stored, and no clone one base away is much larger. The receptor library was made with the immunoSEQ multiplex PCR assay. For the multiplex PCR, a mixture combining 60 forward primers for TCR Vbeta segments and 13 reverse primers for TCR Jbeta segments was used. Amplification of the CDR3 region of rearranged TCR beta genes was performed with a multiplex PCR assay on genomic DNA. On the Illumina HiSeq System, the amplified TCR beta libraries were sequenced as 87-base-pair reads. In the source study's methods: Across the 500 to 850 repertoires, a later analysis counted 78 million or so unique TCR beta chains, roughly 11 million of which were shared by at least two donors. Raw reads were error-corrected and collapsed into unique sequences with a nearest-neighbor algorithm that merged closely related sequences to remove PCR and sequencing errors. CDR3 sequences were aligned to IMGT reference sequences to assign V, D and J gene segments. For a sequence to be retained, a match of at least six nucleotides to both a V gene segment and a J gene segment was required. Rearrangements were classified as productive when the CDR3 lacked stop codons and remained in frame with V and J, and all other rearrangements were classified as non-productive. CDR3 was defined according to IMGT convention as the region running from the second conserved V-encoded cysteine to the conserved J-encoded phenylalanine. The earlier analysis of some 550 of the donors excluded any sequence lacking an unambiguous match to a single V gene segment. In an earlier analysis of some 590 of the donors, V segments were called functional above 56.7% productive rearrangements and were called segregating when the between-donor standard deviation exceeded 5%. To diagnose cytomegalovirus status from the catalog of TCR beta chain sequences, a statistical classification framework was built. A later analysis assigned V and J genes by comparing TCR nucleotide sequences with IMGT/GENE-DB human TR gene sequences. Using the TCRdist pipeline, a later analysis assigned CDR3 sequences along with most-parsimonious VDJ recombination scenarios. A later analysis defined each TCR beta chain by its CDR3 amino acid sequence plus V-gene family, and excluded reads lacking a unique V-gene family. In a later analysis, 450 to 600 highly shared, low-generation-probability nucleotide sequences were removed to address suspected cross-contamination and a sequencing artifact. A later analysis calculated a clonal expansion index for each public chain from normalized within-repertoire ranks of inferred template counts. A later analysis computed generation probabilities with a VDJ recombination model fitted to out-of-frame rearrangements, and checked the results against IGoR. In a later analysis, TCR-TCR, TCR-HLA and TCR-CMV co-occurrence was scored with hypergeometric tests, and a repertoire-size bias correction was applied to TCR pairs. A later analysis estimated false discovery rates by permuting HLA or CMV assignments 20 times. In a later analysis, co-occurring TCRs were grouped with DBSCAN, and TCRdist sequence similarity was added when clustering was performed within HLA-allele-positive subsets. Repertoires with fewer than 30,000 or more than 120,000 public chains, plus five repertoires with anomalous nucleotide sharing, were excluded from co-occurrence clustering. TCRdb retrieved this table from immuneACCESS and kept in-frame rearrangements only. Not all clones are present; in checked studies, unresolved V genes account for under half, and no reason is known for the remainder. Clone size and the V and J calls come from that table; the DNA yielded D and trimming. The sample yields more than 50,000 clones; roughly 72% were counted once. The ten largest clones capture 22% of the sample.

From a lookup of the germline V gene (reference sequence), CDR1 and CDR2 are PRHDT and FYEKMQ. A distance of 20 bases separates the germline ends of V and J, which lose 2 bases and 6 bases respectively. CDR3 length: 17 amino acids, cysteine to phenylalanine. Only CDR3 DNA is held: 51 bases, read in frame from base 1. The cohort comprised approximately 700 healthy bone marrow donors. At the time of sampling, all cohort members were nominally healthy, though unrecorded immune exposures were likely present. The donor was CMV seropositive and belonged to the group of a few hundred seropositive cohort members. Each donor provided a peripheral blood sample, and peripheral blood mononuclear cells were used for TCR beta sequencing. The Qiagen DNeasy Blood Extraction Kit was used to extract genomic DNA from the blood cell samples. The sample is drawn from a study of cytomegalovirus exposure and HLA in healthy donors (TCRdb year 2017). Context from the whole study: An earlier analysis of a few hundred of the donors reported about 300 Gb of sequence data and around 110 million unique TCR beta sequences obtained from approximately 180 million T cells. Roughly 300 gigabases of sequencing data and approximately 80 million unique TCR sequences were included in an early release covering several hundred HLA-typed donors. Of the roughly 410 genotyped donors, 81% were placed in the genetic ancestry cluster associated with self-reported Caucasian donors. The study aimed to test whether cataloging public T cell receptors could reveal signatures of past pathogen exposure. Using immunosequencing, the study profiled T cell repertoires from roughly 650 subjects and related those repertoires to cytomegalovirus serostatus. In addition to the first cohort of 650 to 750 subjects, a separate validation cohort of 120 different subjects was used. The study combined high-throughput TCR immunosequencing, statistical association of individual TCRs with disease status, and machine learning to predict cytomegalovirus infection status. To study patterns of TCR occurrence, a later analysis re-analyzed previously published TCR beta repertoires from 700 or so donors and added high-resolution HLA genotyping. The later analysis used no new phenotypic data to find candidate immune exposures, relying instead on TCR beta sequences and their occurrence across donors. To decide whether each TCR beta V gene segment behaved as functional or pseudogenic, an earlier analysis of approximately 590 of the donors relied on high-throughput TCR beta sequencing. Donor age, sex, ethnicity and CMV serostatus were compiled together with the repertoire data. Genome-wide SNP genotypes for about three fifths of the roughly 670 donors were used in a later genetic analysis, which treated that subset as a discovery cohort. Every repertoire in the discovery cohort had been generated on one and the same sequencing platform. Class I and class II HLA loci were covered by the typing at four-digit resolution. The number of donors typed differed by locus, with about 629-630 for A, B, C, DRB1 and DQB1, approximately 500 for DQA1, 600 to 610 for DPA1, and roughly 450 for DPB1. Roughly 5 DR-DQ haplotypes were handled as single units for association and clustering, since linkage in the cohort was strong. On average, about 240,000 unique TCR beta nucleotide sequences were sequenced per donor among some 420 genotyped donors of the cohort, with 15% to 20% of those sequences being non-productive.

The research as a whole found: When HLA alleles, especially DR and DQ, strongly co-occurred, attributing TCR associations to individual alleles was difficult. Because counts were too low, more than 15 rarely observed V segments, including chromosome 9 orphons, were left out of the earlier analysis of roughly 600 of the donors. Some IMGT-functional V segments, including TRBV6-2 and TRBV6-3, could not be told apart with the 87-base-pair reads, so those segments were excluded. A group of highly shared sequence variants was considered likely to be a technical artifact of the sequencing pipeline. Most CMV-associated TCR beta chains appeared to be HLA-restricted in a later analysis, and the HLA associations seemed to be driven largely by CMV exposure. Linkage disequilibrium might explain the correlated functional status among segregating V segments, but an unknown experimental factor could not be ruled out. Because HLA typing was missing for some donors at each locus, association tests included only the typed subset. According to the authors, the approach could potentially be generalized to other disease states and immunological phenotypes. Presence/absence analyses assumed roughly uniform sequencing depth across donors, an assumption that may not hold. In a later analysis, some 18,000 TCR beta sequences were associated with specific HLA alleles at a false discovery rate of 0.05. Three of the identified cytomegalovirus-associated TCR beta chains were confirmed in vitro to be specific for cytomegalovirus antigens. In the study, some 160 TCR beta chains were listed as associated with cytomegalovirus. In both the original and validation cohorts, the classifier was reported to diagnose cytomegalovirus status with high specificity and sensitivity. In a later analysis, HLA-associated TCR beta chains were found to be more clonally expanded and to have lower generation probabilities than equally common non-associated chains. Most TCR sequences were seen in very few donors, while some public TCRs were found in many individuals. In this cohort, only TCR beta chains were sequenced, and detectable features were limited by the absence of alpha or paired-chain data. According to a later genetic analysis, donors in an Asian-associated ancestry cluster had fewer N-insertions in productive TCRs than the roughly 660-donor mean. The only immune exposure information available for the cohort was CMV serostatus. A further reported finding was that TCR beta sequences accurately predicted the HLA-A and HLA-B alleles for most subjects in the first cohort. In an earlier analysis of around 600 of the donors, most TCR beta V segments were observed in productive rearrangements about 87% or about 30% of the time, broadly matching IMGT annotations. According to a later analysis, parvovirus B19, influenza, CMV and Epstein-Barr virus appeared linked to several top co-occurrence clusters. A later genetic analysis associated a missense DCLRE1C variant with V-gene and J-gene trimming of TCR beta chains, and an independent cohort replicated the association. In a later analysis, the rate of TCR association differed among HLA loci, with DRB1 alleles having the most associated TCRs and HLA-C alleles having the fewest.

Sequenced input: PBMCs. The sequence joins TRBV13 to TRBJ1-3; TRBD1 might be the D gene, on 5 matching bases. The sequence came from a woman in her 50s in good health and CMV-seropositive. The nucleotides are TGTGCCAGCAGCTTAAAAGTCCGCACAGGCAGGGAAAACACCATATATTTT. It is translated as CASSLKVRTGRENTIYF.